The 28 T cell receptor beta chains reported below all come from one sample, sequenced in a study of regulatory T cells in long-lasting Graves disease. With iRepertoire HTBI primers and Arm-PCR of CDR3 regions, TCR beta libraries were built. Each CDR3 protein gets one entry after TCRdb re-called the multiplex PCR reads with MiXCR. The sample includes approximately 400,000 distinct CDR3 sequences, about an eighth of them seen just once. The time point here: newly diagnosed GD, antithyroid drugs for less than 3 months. RNA extracted from PBMCs served as the sequencing template. The same sample was also studied in work on T cells in Graves' hyperthyroidism and ophthalmopathy.

The specimen comprised peripheral blood mononuclear cells (PBMCs), sampled at new diagnosis, from a patient treated with antithyroid drugs. The origin of the receptors is a woman between 18 and 30 years old with Graves disease.

This clonotype was counted at least ten times. The chain couples TRBV6-5 to TRBJ1-5, with 7 positions matching TRBD1. CDR1 is MNHEY, CDR2 SVGAGI, per germline. After removal of 4 bases from V and 4 bases from J, the junction contained 13 bases not matched to a gene. This CDR3 is 17 amino acids long. The CDR3 region has the DNA TGTGCCAGCAGTTCGCTCCCCGGGACAGCACCTAATCAGCCCCAGCATTTT. As protein: CASSSLPGTAPNQPQHF.

The chain recombines TRBV27 with TRBJ2-1; D remains unclear. Trimming took 5 bases from V and 3 from J, leaving 14 bases between them. The germline gives CDR1 MNHEY, CDR2 SMNVEV (reference sequence). The CDR3 runs 15 residues. CDR3 nucleotides: TGTGCCAGCAGTAACCGGTTGGCCCACTACAATGAGCAGTTCTTC. Translating it yields CASSNRLAHYNEQFF.

V and J are TRBV10-3 and TRBJ2-1; 7 bases match TRBD1. The CDR3 totals 13 residues. The V and J ends lost 6 bases and 5 bases, in that order; junction bases with no gene match: 4. Germline V lookup: CDR1 ENHRY, CDR2 SYGVKD. CDR3 DNA: TGTGCCATCAGACAGGGGCCGAACAATGAGCAGTTCTTC. It translates to CAIRQGPNNEQFF.

This clonotype was observed a handful of times. The genes are TRBV4-2 and TRBJ1-1; D possibly corresponds to TRBD1 (5 bases). V gave up 1 base and J gave up 1 base, with 7 bases separating them. Germline V gives CDR1 LGHNA, CDR2 YNFKEQ. The CDR3 spans 14 residues. The CDR3: CASSQGGGNTEAFF. The CDR3 DNA reads TGTGCCAGCAGCCAAGGGGGGGGGAACACTGAAGCTTTCTTT.

This chain joins TRBV28 and TRBJ1-3, with D perhaps TRBD1 (5 bases). The V gene lost 7 bases and the J gene lost 2 bases, with 9 bases spanning the gap. The CDR3 extends over 13 amino acids. Per germline, CDR1 MDHEN and CDR2 SYDVKM. CDR3 nucleotide sequence: TGTGCCAGCATCGGGGGAGCTGGAAACACCATATATTTT. This translates into CASIGGAGNTIYF. The variable domain in full, completed from reference TRBV28 and TRBJ1-3, reads DVKVTQSSRYLVKRTGEKVFLECVQDMDHENMFWYRQDPGLGLRLIYFSYDVKMKEKGDIPEGYSVSREKKERFSLILESASTNQTSMYLCASIGGAGNTIYFGEGSWLTVV.

This clonotype was counted many times. The chain recombines TRBV18 with TRBJ2-7, with D possibly TRBD2 on 6 matching bases. The CDR3 spans 16 residues. CDR1 and CDR2 (germline): KGHSH, LQKENI. Trimming left V 1 base short and J 7 bases short, with 20 bases between. The CDR3: CASSPQAQGGSPEQYV. CDR3 sequence (DNA): TGTGCCAGCTCACCACAAGCCCAGGGAGGTTCTCCAGAGCAGTACGTC.

This clonotype was seen repeatedly, ten times or more. V is TRBV29-1 and J is TRBJ1-2; 12 nucleotides match TRBD1. Germline-derived CDR1 and CDR2 are SQVTM and ANQGSEA. The CDR3 spans 16 residues. V lost 6 bases and J lost 4; bases outside the gene matches: 12. The DNA for the CDR3 is TGCAGCGTCGCCGGGGACAGGGGGCGCGCGGGCTATGGCTACACCTTC. This encodes CSVAGDRGRAGYGYTF.

This clonotype turned up a few times. The chain uses TRBV11-2 and TRBJ2-3; the D gene could be TRBD1 or TRBD2 (5 bases each). Trimming removed 4 bases from V and 6 bases from J, with 17 bases in between. This CDR3 spans 15 amino acids. Per germline, CDR1 SGHAT and CDR2 FQNNGV. CDR3 region: CASSSAGTSPDTQYF. The CDR3 nucleotides read TGTGCCAGCAGCTCGGCCGGGACGAGTCCCGATACGCAGTATTTT.

At least ten counts were recorded for this clonotype. The chain combines TRBV4-1 with TRBJ2-7; D may be TRBD1 (5 bases). Germline loops: CDR1 MGHRA, CDR2 YSYEKL. V gave up 1 base and J gave up 0 bases, with 13 bases separating them. This CDR3 is built from 16 residues. The CDR3 DNA reads as TGCGCCAGCAGCCAAGGTGTACAGGTGAGCTCCTACGAGCAGTACGTC. It specifies CASSQGVQVSSYEQYV.

In regard to this clonotype: A much larger clone is a single base away; this may be a read error. The genes are TRBV6-1 and TRBJ2-6; no definite D call. This CDR3 is built from 14 residues. CDR1 is MNHNS and CDR2 is SASEGT in the germline V gene. CDR3 protein: CASSHISVANVLTF. The DNA of the CDR3 is TGTGCCAGCAGTCACATCTCTGTGGCCAACGTCCTGACTTTC.

This clonotype was seen many times. The CDR3 region is CASSQVGGGDSPLHF. The CDR3 region has the DNA TGTGCCAGCAGCCAGGTGGGAGGGGGCGATTCACCCCTCCACTTT. The V call is TRBV3-1, the J call TRBJ1-6, with 7 bases lining up with TRBD1. CDR3 size: 15 residues. CDR1 LGHDT and CDR2 YNNKEL come from the germline V gene (reference sequence). The V and J ends lost 3 bases and 8 bases, in that order; junction bases with no gene match: 7.

The sample holds one count of this clonotype. One base away lies a much larger clone, so this may be a sequencing read error. The chain combines TRBV18 with TRBJ2-2; no clear D gene. Germline loops: CDR1 KGHSH, CDR2 LQKENI. CDR3 size: 11 residues. Trimming removed 10 bases at V and 7 bases at J, with 10 bases between. CDR3: CANSPGGELFF. The CDR3 DNA is TGTGCCAACTCCCCGGGCGGGGAGCTGTTTTTT.

The chain joins TRBV2 to TRBJ1-2, with D perhaps TRBD1 (5 bases). The ends were cut back, 3 bases at V and 6 bases at J, with 17 bases in the middle. CDR3 length equals 15 residues. Germline V CDR1 and CDR2: SNHLY, FYNNEI. CDR3 DNA: TGTGCCAGCAGTGACCTCCCCCAGGGACTTAATGGCTACACCTTC. Translating gives CASSDLPQGLNGYTF.

This clonotype was observed a few times. The chain carries TRBV3-1 and TRBJ2-3; D unclear. The germline gives CDR1 LGHDT, CDR2 YNNKEL (reference sequence). The CDR3 is made up of 16 amino acids. V lost 4 bases and J lost 2, with 16 bases in between. In nucleotides, the CDR3 is TGTGCCAGCAGCCCTAATGGCCCCCGATACACAGATACGCAGTATTTT. Amino acid sequence: CASSPNGPRYTDTQYF.

V usage is TRBV4-3 and J usage is TRBJ2-5; 10 bases line up with TRBD2. There are 16 residues in the CDR3. CDR1 LGHNA and CDR2 YSLEER come from the germline V gene. The V gene end was trimmed by 0 bases and the J gene end by 1 base; junction bases not matched to a gene: 2. The DNA of the CDR3 is TGCGCCAGCAGCCAAGATTTAGCGGGGGGCCAAGAGACCCAGTACTTC. Translating it yields CASSQDLAGGQETQYF.

This clonotype was found many times. The J gene is TRBJ2-7, the V gene TRBV7-6; D tentatively fits TRBD1 or TRBD2 (5 bases each). This CDR3 spans 14 amino acids. Germline lookup yields CDR1 SGHVS and CDR2 FNYEAQ. The germline V and J ends were trimmed by 4 bases and 3 bases, with 13 bases remaining between them. This CDR3 is CASSSSGTVYEQYF. The CDR3, as DNA: TGTGCCAGCAGCTCCTCCGGGACGGTCTACGAGCAGTACTTC. Complete variable domain (other parts from reference TRBV7-6 and TRBJ2-7): GAGVSQSPRYKVTKRGQDVALRCDPISGHVSLYWYRQALGQGPEFLTYFNYEAQQDKSGLPNDRFSAERPEGSISTLTIQRTEQRDSAMYRCASSSSGTVYEQYFGPGTRLTVT.

This clonotype was picked up many times. This chain links TRBV7-6 with TRBJ1-3; possible D gene TRBD1, 5 bases. CDR3 length: 15 amino acids. Germline V gene lookup returns CDR1 SGHVS and CDR2 FNYEAQ. V was shortened by 6 bases and J by 2 bases, with 14 bases between the two germline ends. This chain's CDR3 is CASSYTGGAGNTIYF. The CDR3 coding sequence is TGTGCCAGCAGTTATACAGGAGGGGCTGGAAACACCATATATTTT.

The table lists this clonotype with many counts. The V gene is TRBV12-3 or TRBV12-4, the J gene TRBJ2-1; D is possibly TRBD1 (6 bases). The CDR3 spans 13 residues. V shed 7 bases and J shed 4 bases, with 11 bases lying between them. CDR3 nucleotide sequence: TGTGCCAGCACCCAGGGGAATTACAATGAGCAGTTCTTC. Amino acid sequence: CASTQGNYNEQFF.

The chain recombines TRBV27 with TRBJ1-5; 9 bases are a match to TRBD1. The CDR3 is 16 residues long. The junction had 7 bases not matched to a gene; V was cut back by 4 bases and J by 3 bases. Germline CDR1 MNHEY, CDR2 SMNVEV (reference sequence). The CDR3 sequence: CASSSRHRGPNQPQHF. The CDR3 region has the DNA TGTGCCAGCAGTTCTCGGCACAGGGGGCCCAATCAGCCCCAGCATTTT.

Points on this clonotype: A read error may be the cause here, since a much bigger clone is one base away. The rearrangement joins TRBV20-1 to TRBJ2-7; no firm D call. Germline CDR1 DFQATT, CDR2 SNEGSKA (reference sequence). The CDR3 sequence is 12 residues long. V was shortened by 5 bases and J by 2 bases, with 10 bases between the two germline ends. The CDR3 loop is CSAGRATYEQYV. The CDR3 DNA is TGCAGTGCTGGTAGGGCTACCTACGAGCAGTACGTC.

This chain links TRBV20-1 with TRBJ2-5, with 10 bases fitting TRBD2. The germline gives CDR1 DFQATT, CDR2 SNEGSKA (reference sequence). The CDR3 sequence is 15 residues long. Unmatched junction bases numbered 6, after V lost 3 bases and J lost 2 bases. The DNA for the CDR3 is TGCAGTGCTAGGAGTTGGACTAGCGGACAAGAGACCCAGTACTTC. This encodes CSARSWTSGQETQYF.

The rearrangement links TRBV5-1 to TRBJ1-1; D remains unclear. The CDR3 is made up of 16 amino acids. The ends were cut back, 0 bases at V and 6 bases at J, with 18 bases in the middle. CDR1 is SGHRS, CDR2 YFSETQ, per germline. CDR3 amino acids: CASSLAPDRMVAEAFF. The CDR3 DNA is TGCGCCAGCAGCTTGGCTCCGGATAGAATGGTAGCTGAAGCTTTCTTT.

This clonotype was seen a handful of times. The rearrangement links TRBV12-3 or TRBV12-4 to TRBJ2-3; 10 nucleotides match TRBD2. This CDR3 has 15 residues. The V and J ends lost 2 bases and 7 bases, in that order; junction bases with no gene match: 6. The CDR3 is CASSLTSGVTHTQYF. The CDR3 DNA sequence: TGTGCCAGCAGTTTAACTAGCGGGGTCACCCATACGCAGTATTTT.

V gene TRBV7-2 combines with J gene TRBJ1-2; possible D gene TRBD1, 5 bases. The CDR3 covers 15 residues. The germline gives CDR1 SGHTA, CDR2 FQGNSA. The V end lost 1 base, the J end lost 4 bases, and 13 bases lay between the germline ends. CDR3 bases: TGTGCCAGCAGCTTAGGGGGACGGGGGTCCTATGGCTACACCTTC. It specifies CASSLGGRGSYGYTF.

This clonotype was observed many times. The genes are TRBV20-1 and TRBJ2-7; the D gene is possibly TRBD2 (6 bases). The germline CDR1 and CDR2 sequences are DFQATT and SNEGSKA (reference sequence). CDR3 length equals 14 residues. Trimming pared 2 bases from V and 4 bases from J, leaving 15 bases between. The CDR3: CSARPGRSWYEQYF. DNA for the CDR3: TGCAGTGCTAGACCGGGGAGGAGTTGGTACGAGCAGTACTTC.

This clonotype was counted ten times or more. The chain combines TRBV6-1 with TRBJ2-7, with D maybe TRBD2 (6 bases). The CDR3 length is 13 residues. V gave up 3 bases and J gave up 3 bases, with 9 bases separating them. Germline CDR1 reads MNHNS; CDR2 reads SASEGT. The CDR3 DNA follows: TGTGCCAGCAGTGACTGGGGGGACTACGAGCAGTACGTC. This codes for CASSDWGDYEQYV.

This clonotype has just a few counts. This sequence may be a read error, since a much larger clone differs from it by one base. The CDR3 bases are TGTGCCAGTCTTAGCGGGAGGACCAGCACAAATACGCAGTATTTT. Its translation is CASLSGRTSTNTQYF. The chain has TRBV28 and TRBJ2-3; 10 nucleotides match TRBD2. The CDR3 is made up of 15 amino acids. Per the germline V gene, CDR1 is MDHEN and CDR2 is SYDVKM.

The table lists this clonotype with a count of one. The junction differs from germline at one of its ends, possibly a read error. This sequence joins TRBV5-5 and TRBJ2-5, with 8 bases lining up with TRBD2. This CDR3 comprises 16 residues. The germline V gene encodes CDR1 SGHKS and CDR2 YYEKEE (reference sequence). The CDR3 reads CASILSGGLLQETQYF. CDR3 nucleotide sequence: TGTGCCAGCATCTTGAGCGGGGGCCTCCTTCAAGAGACCCAGTACTTC.